These 5 T cell receptor beta chains originate from one sample sequenced in a study of blood T cell repertoires in COVID-19. Profiled with immunoSEQ multiplex PCR; TCRdb holds only in-frame clones, not every one. This table has more than 300,000 clones, 92% appearing once. Input material: PBMCs or T cells enriched from blood (not recorded which). These receptors all come from a woman in her 30s who had recovered from COVID-19.

The chain couples TRBV7-9 to TRBJ2-3; D is unclear. The germline V gene has CDR1 SEHNR and CDR2 FQNEAQ (reference sequence). Trimming pared 4 bases from V and 5 bases from J, leaving 7 bases between. The CDR3 length is 12 residues. CDR3 region: CASSSSLDTQYF. CDR3 in DNA: TGTGCCAGCAGCTCCTCTTTAGATACGCAGTATTTT.

This clone was counted a few times. The genes are TRBV6-2 or TRBV6-3 and TRBJ2-7; D is possibly TRBD2 (5 bases). Trimming pared 6 bases from V and 2 bases from J, leaving 11 bases between. Per the germline V gene, CDR1 is MNHEY and CDR2 is SVGEGT. This CDR3 comprises 13 residues. CDR3 sequence reads: CASSGLGAYEQYF. CDR3 nucleotide sequence: TGTGCCAGCAGCGGACTGGGTGCCTACGAGCAGTACTTC.

This chain joins TRBV7-6 and TRBJ2-7, with 10 bases identical to TRBD1. Trimming at V came to 3 bases and at J to 4 bases, leaving 3 bases not matched to a gene. CDR1 is SGHVS, CDR2 FNYEAQ, per germline. This CDR3 is 14 amino acids long. The CDR3 DNA follows: TGTGCCAGCAGCTTGACAGGGGGCGTATACGAGCAGTACTTC. It codes for CASSLTGGVYEQYF.

This rearrangement joins TRBV2 to TRBJ2-1, with TRBD2 as a possible D gene (6 bases). Germline V gives CDR1 SNHLY, CDR2 FYNNEI. Trimming removed 3 bases from V and 7 bases from J, with 22 bases in between. The CDR3 contains 17 residues. CDR3 nucleotides: TGTGCCAGCAGTGATCTTACTAGCTTGAAACGGTGGAATGAGCAGTTCTTC. Translating gives CASSDLTSLKRWNEQFF.

This chain uses TRBV5-1 with TRBJ2-3; no reliable D call. The length of the CDR3 is 14 residues. Trimming shortened V by 4 bases and J by 0 bases, and 9 bases separated the two germline ends. Per germline, CDR1 SGHRS and CDR2 YFSETQ. CDR3 region: CASSLIDSTDTQYF. The CDR3 nucleotides are TGCGCCAGCAGCCTGATAGATAGCACAGATACGCAGTATTTT.